Shown below are 21 T cell receptor beta chains from a single sample sequenced in a study of T cells after yellow fever vaccination. TCRdb reprocessed the 5' RACE reads with MiXCR, giving one entry per CDR3 protein. The table lists approximately 150,000 distinct CDR3 sequences, about a tenth of them singletons. Here the sequenced sample was CD8+ T cells sorted from PBMCs, taken 45 days after the yellow fever booster vaccination. These receptors were obtained from a man aged 18 to 30 who received the YFV17D yellow fever vaccine.

There are many counts of this clonotype. The CDR3 DNA is TGCAGCGTTGAAGGGGGGGCCGAGTATGAGCAGTTCTTC. The encoded protein is CSVEGGAEYEQFF. The chain combines TRBV29-1 with TRBJ2-1; TRBD1 or TRBD2 may be the D gene (6 bases each). V dropped 1 base and J dropped 8 bases, with 12 bases sitting between them. The CDR3 has 13 residues. The germline gives CDR1 SQVTM, CDR2 ANQGSEA.

The J gene is TRBJ2-7, the V gene TRBV18; D might be TRBD1 or TRBD2, each matching 6 bases. Germline-derived CDR1 and CDR2 are KGHSH and LQKENI. With 4 bases removed from V and 4 bases from J, the gap between germline ends came to 14 bases. This CDR3 contains 14 residues. For the CDR3, the DNA is TGTGCCAGCTCACGAGCCACAGGGAGGTACGAGCAGTACTTC. This gives the protein CASSRATGRYEQYF.

This clonotype was seen only a few times. The chain uses TRBV10-3 and TRBJ1-2, with unresolved D. The germline V gene has CDR1 ENHRY and CDR2 SYGVKD. This CDR3 comprises 15 residues. With 4 bases removed from V and 0 bases from J, the gap between germline ends came to 12 bases. The DNA for the CDR3 is TGTGCCATCAGTGTATTGTGGATTCCTAACTATGGCTACACCTTC. Residues: CAISVLWIPNYGYTF.

This clonotype came up a few times. This chain uses TRBV4-1 with TRBJ2-1; 12 positions match TRBD2. This CDR3 comprises 17 residues. CDR1 is MGHRA and CDR2 is YSYEKL in the germline V gene. Trimming at V came to 3 bases and at J to 2 bases, leaving 5 bases not matched to a gene. The CDR3 nucleotides are TGCGCCAGCAGCCAGCCTAGCGGGGGGGCCCCCTACAATGAGCAGTTCTTC. This gives the protein CASSQPSGGAPYNEQFF.

This clonotype was detected many times. The chain has TRBV29-1 and TRBJ2-2, with D possibly TRBD1 on 6 matching bases. Germline lookup yields CDR1 SQVTM and CDR2 ANQGSEA. Trimming shortened V by 4 bases and J by 2 bases, and 8 bases separated the two germline ends. This CDR3 has 13 amino acids. CDR3 region: CSVGQVNTGELFF. For the CDR3, the DNA is TGCAGCGTTGGACAGGTTAACACCGGGGAGCTGTTTTTT.

The genes are TRBV19 and TRBJ2-1; D perhaps matches TRBD1 (5 bases). Trimming left V 9 bases short and J 9 bases short, with 24 bases between. This CDR3 comprises 15 residues. The germline CDR1 and CDR2 sequences are LNHDA and SQIVND (reference sequence). The chain's CDR3 is CASPPGPGIVGEQFF. CDR3 coding DNA: TGTGCCAGCCCCCCCGGACCAGGGATTGTAGGTGAGCAGTTCTTC.

This clonotype was counted between two and nine times. CDR3 region: CASSHGGPYEQYF. The CDR3 coding sequence is TGCGCCAGCAGCCACGGGGGGCCCTACGAGCAGTACTTC. The J gene is TRBJ2-7, the V gene TRBV4-3; tentative D call: TRBD2 (7 bases). V shed 3 bases and J shed 2 bases, with 8 bases lying between them. From germline, CDR1 is LGHNA and CDR2 YSLEER. CDR3 length: 13 residues.

This clonotype was counted only a few times. It may be a read error: a sequence one base away is much more abundant. This rearrangement joins TRBV29-1 to TRBJ2-3; D uncertain. The CDR3 spans 12 residues. CDR1 is SQVTM, CDR2 ANQGSEA, per germline. Trimming left V 0 bases short and J 4 bases short, with 5 bases between. This CDR3 is CSVEEGADTQYF. The CDR3 bases are TGCAGCGTTGAAGAGGGCGCAGATACGCAGTATTTT.

The chain has TRBV4-2 and TRBJ2-7; D gene ambiguous. Germline lookup yields CDR1 LGHNA and CDR2 YNFKEQ. Trimming shortened V by 1 base and J by 0 bases, and 16 bases separated the two germline ends. The CDR3 has 17 amino acids. For the CDR3, the DNA is TGTGCCAGCAGCCAAGTAAAGAGTGAGCCGAGCTCCTACGAGCAGTACGTC. This sequence encodes CASSQVKSEPSSYEQYV.

Here the CDR3 DNA reads TGTGCCAGCAGTGAGTTGTGGGACTATGGCTACACCTTC. Its translation is CASSELWDYGYTF. The gene calls are TRBV2 and TRBJ1-2; D gene unclear. The germline V gene has CDR1 SNHLY and CDR2 FYNNEI. The germline V and J ends were trimmed by 3 bases and 3 bases, with 8 bases remaining between them. CDR3 length equals 13 residues.

This chain uses TRBV4-3 with TRBJ2-7; D perhaps matches TRBD1 (6 bases). The CDR3 contains 14 residues. V gave up 1 base and J gave up 1 base, with 8 bases separating them. CDR1 is LGHNA and CDR2 is YSLEER in the germline V gene. The DNA of the CDR3 is TGCGCCAGCAGCCAAGCGACAGGTTCCTACGAGCAGTACTTC. Amino acids: CASSQATGSYEQYF.

This clonotype has only a few counts. This chain uses TRBV6-4 with TRBJ1-2, with TRBD1 matching 12 bases. The V gene end was trimmed by 0 bases and the J gene end by 8 bases; junction bases not matched to a gene: 7. CDR1 and CDR2 (germline): MRHNA, SNTAGT. The CDR3 is 16 amino acids. The CDR3 sequence: CASSDSPGQGADGYTF. The CDR3 nucleotides are TGTGCCAGCAGTGACTCCCCGGGACAGGGGGCGGACGGCTACACCTTC.

As DNA, the CDR3 is TGCGCCAGCAGCCATTACCAGGGGGGAAACTATGGCTACACCTTC. Its translation is CASSHYQGGNYGYTF. The rearrangement joins TRBV4-3 to TRBJ1-2, with 7 positions matching TRBD1. Germline values: CDR1 LGHNA, CDR2 YSLEER. The CDR3 sequence is 15 residues long. Germline trimming cut 3 bases from V and 2 bases from J; bases unmatched to any gene: 6.

This clonotype was detected many times. The chain employs TRBV5-1 and TRBJ2-3; D not certain. This CDR3 region has 15 residues. V lost 0 bases, J lost 4 bases, and 12 bases lay in between. CDR1 is SGHRS and CDR2 is YFSETQ in the germline V gene. CDR3 DNA: TGCGCCAGCAGCTTGGAGGTAGCCGGATCAGATACGCAGTATTTT. It specifies CASSLEVAGSDTQYF.

This clonotype showed up just a few times. The chain carries TRBV29-1 and TRBJ2-3, with 8 nucleotides matching TRBD2. From germline, CDR1 is SQVTM and CDR2 ANQGSEA. This CDR3 has 13 amino acids. V lost 7 bases to trimming and J lost 5 bases; unmatched junction nucleotides: 8. The CDR3 reads CSAHGGAGDTQYF. The CDR3 DNA follows: TGCAGCGCTCACGGGGGGGCGGGAGATACGCAGTATTTT.

This chain links TRBV9 with TRBJ1-1, with D uncertain. Trimming pared 6 bases from V and 5 bases from J, leaving 14 bases between. This CDR3 comprises 13 residues. The germline V gene has CDR1 SGDLS and CDR2 YYNGEE. The CDR3 bases are TGTGCCAGCAACACGGTGATGGGGACTGAAGCTTTCTTT. Protein sequence: CASNTVMGTEAFF.

This clonotype was seen ten or more times. The chain links TRBV7-8 to TRBJ1-1; D ambiguous. The CDR3 has 12 residues. Trimming took 2 bases from V and 4 from J, leaving 5 bases between them. The germline V gene encodes CDR1 SGHVS and CDR2 FQNEAQ. CDR3 residues: CASSLYVTEAFF. CDR3 DNA sequence: TGTGCCAGCAGCTTATACGTCACTGAAGCTTTCTTT.

This clonotype was seen a few times. J is TRBJ2-5 and V is TRBV15; 7 nucleotides agree with TRBD2. The CDR3 is made up of 14 amino acids. The trim removed 3 bases at V and 3 bases at J, leaving 4 bases unmatched. Germline CDR1 LNHNV, CDR2 YYDKDF (reference sequence). In nucleotides, the CDR3 is TGTGCCACCAGCAGCGGGGAGGGAGAAGAGACCCAGTACTTC. As protein: CATSSGEGEETQYF. Looking up the rest from reference TRBV15 and TRBJ2-5 gives the full variable domain: DAMVIQNPRYQVTQFGKPVTLSCSQTLNHNVMYWYQQKSSQAPKLLFHYYDKDFNNEADTPDNFQSRRPNTSFCFLDIRSPGLGDTAMYLCATSSGEGEETQYFGPGTRLLVL.

J is TRBJ2-3 and V is TRBV4-1, with a tentative D call TRBD1 (5 bases). This CDR3 has 16 residues. Germline CDR1 is MGHRA and CDR2 is YSYEKL. Trimming took off 0 bases at V and 0 bases at J, with 10 bases between the two ends. CDR3 region: CASSQEWGGSTDTQYF. The CDR3 nucleotides are TGCGCCAGCAGCCAAGAATGGGGCGGAAGCACAGATACGCAGTATTTT.

The chain employs TRBV7-2 and TRBJ2-1, with D tentatively TRBD2 (6 bases). The ends were cut back, 5 bases at V and 8 bases at J, with 19 bases in the middle. The CDR3 runs 15 residues. In germline, CDR1 is SGHTA, CDR2 FQGNSA. This CDR3 reads CASSPRRDGADEQFF. DNA of the CDR3: TGTGCCAGCAGCCCCCGGCGGGACGGGGCGGATGAGCAGTTCTTC.

This clonotype was observed many times. The rearrangement links TRBV6-4 to TRBJ1-5; tentatively, D is TRBD1 (6 bases). The CDR3 has 15 amino acids. Deletions cut 0 bases from V and 2 bases from J, with 8 bases between. Germline values: CDR1 MRHNA, CDR2 SNTAGT. In nucleotides, the CDR3 is TGTGCCAGCAGTGACTCGGCAGGGGGCAATCAGCCCCAGCATTTT. This encodes CASSDSAGGNQPQHF.